This T cell receptor (beta chain) stems from a study of blood T cell repertoires in COVID-19. This CDR3 comprises 14 residues. CDR1 is MGHDK and CDR2 is SYGVNS in the germline V gene. Deletions cut 7 bases from V and 0 bases from J, with 13 bases between. Some clones are missing from TCRdb's copy, which holds only in-frame ones; the method was immunoSEQ multiplex PCR. The sample records about 400,000 clones, approximately 86% being singletons. This receptor was obtained from a human donor in a cohort sampled during active COVID-19. J is TRBJ2-7 and V is TRBV25-1; possible D gene TRBD2, 6 bases. The specimen was peripheral blood. The CDR3 reads CASMGGTRSYEQYF. In nucleotides, the CDR3 is TGTGCCAGCATGGGCGGGACGCGCTCCTACGAGCAGTACTTC.